These 5 T cell receptor beta chains were all obtained from the same sample, sequenced in a study of shared clonotypes between healthy human individuals. TCRdb keeps only in-frame clones here, not all; method: immunoSEQ multiplex PCR. The table shows about 600,000 clones, with roughly 98% occurring only once. In the naive CD8 group, cells lacked CD45RO and were positively selected for CCR7, so terminally differentiated effector memory CD45RA+ cells were left out. The sequenced sample was naive CD8+ T cells sorted from blood. The receptors were gathered from a man younger than 40 in good health.

The J gene is TRBJ2-7, the V gene TRBV9; D call uncertain. There are 15 residues in the CDR3. V was shortened by 3 bases and J by 7 bases, with 20 bases between the two germline ends. Germline V lookup: CDR1 SGDLS, CDR2 YYNGEE. CDR3 amino acids: CASSAGSTVGNEQYF. CDR3 DNA sequence: TGTGCCAGCAGCGCAGGATCGACCGTGGGGAATGAGCAGTACTTC.

The V call is TRBV9, the J call TRBJ2-1; the match to TRBD2 covers 14 bases. This CDR3 comprises 17 residues. V shed 4 bases, J shed 6 bases, and the junction held 9 bases outside the gene matches. In germline, CDR1 is SGDLS, CDR2 YYNGEE. The DNA for the CDR3 is TGTGCCAGCAGCAAAGGGACTAGCGGGAGTTCAGGCAATGAGCAGTTCTTC. Amino acid sequence: CASSKGTSGSSGNEQFF.

V usage is TRBV5-5 and J usage is TRBJ1-1; D remains ambiguous. V lost 4 bases, J lost 1 base, and 8 bases lay in between. Per the germline V gene, CDR1 is SGHKS and CDR2 is YYEKEE (reference sequence). This CDR3 region has 13 residues. The CDR3 coding sequence is TGTGCCAGCAGCCCAAGAGGGAACACTGAAGCTTTCTTT. It specifies CASSPRGNTEAFF.

The J gene is TRBJ2-5, the V gene TRBV10-1; no clear D gene. The germline V gene encodes CDR1 WNHNN and CDR2 SYGVQD (reference sequence). This CDR3 spans 13 amino acids. Trimming took off 5 bases at V and 5 bases at J, with 12 bases between the two ends. The CDR3 here is CASSPGDRETQYF. The CDR3 nucleotides read TGCGCCAGCAGTCCTGGCGATAGGGAGACCCAGTACTTC.

The chain employs TRBV7-2 and TRBJ2-7; 8 nucleotides align to TRBD1. Germline V gene data show CDR1 as SGHTA and CDR2 as FQGNSA. CDR3 length: 12 residues. The ends lost 8 bases at V and 5 bases at J; junction bases unmatched: 5. The CDR3 DNA reads TGTGCCAGCGGTCAGGGGGCGAACGAGCAGTACTTC. Translation gives CASGQGANEQYF.